These 26 T cell receptor beta chains originate from one sample sequenced in a study of high-grade serous ovarian cancer treatment subgroups (dated by TCRdb to the early 2020s). Tumor samples were collected prior to definitive surgery or chemotherapy. The method was the immunoSEQ multiplex PCR assay. The clones in this table, taken by TCRdb from immuneACCESS, are in-frame only. Not every clone is retained; where verified, under half of the shortfall comes from an unresolved V gene, and the cause of the rest is unknown. The sample profile shows more than 15,000 clones; roughly 70% of them were found once. Approximately 4.5% of the sample is held by the ten biggest clonotypes. Sequenced input: tumor tissue. These receptors were taken from a human donor with high-grade serous ovarian cancer.

The gene calls are TRBV4-2 and TRBJ1-1; no firm D call. CDR3 length: 14 residues. With 4 bases removed from V and 6 bases from J, the gap between germline ends came to 15 bases. Germline V gene sequence: CDR1 LGHNA, CDR2 YNFKEQ. CDR3 amino acids: CASSPFAERAEAFF. The CDR3 coding sequence is TGTGCCAGCAGCCCCTTTGCAGAGAGAGCTGAAGCTTTCTTT.

This clone was seen only once. The V and J genes are TRBV18 and TRBJ1-3; D ambiguous. Trimming took off 2 bases at V and 0 bases at J, with 8 bases between the two ends. The CDR3 contains 15 residues. Germline V lookup: CDR1 KGHSH, CDR2 LQKENI. The CDR3 loop reads CASSPKPVSGNTIYF. The CDR3 bases are TGTGCCAGCTCACCAAAACCAGTCTCTGGAAACACCATATATTTT. The variable domain in full, completed from reference TRBV18 and TRBJ1-3, reads NAGVMQNPRHLVRRRGQEARLRCSPMKGHSHVYWYRQLPEEGLKFMVYLQKENIIDESGMPKERFSAEFPKEGPSILRIQQVVRGDSAAYFCASSPKPVSGNTIYFGEGSWLTVV.

This chain joins TRBV7-9 and TRBJ1-1; possible D gene TRBD1, 5 bases. The germline V and J ends were trimmed by 1 base and 10 bases, with 16 bases remaining between them. The CDR3 consists of 14 residues. CDR1 SEHNR and CDR2 FQNEAQ come from the germline V gene (reference sequence). CDR3 sequence: CASSLGGGSQGAFF. CDR3 sequence (DNA): TGTGCCAGCAGCTTAGGGGGTGGGAGCCAGGGAGCTTTCTTT.

The chain couples TRBV27 to TRBJ1-4; D call uncertain. Trimming took off 5 bases at V and 7 bases at J, with 17 bases between the two ends. Germline-derived CDR1 and CDR2 are MNHEY and SMNVEV (reference sequence). This CDR3 has 15 amino acids. The CDR3 loop reads CASSPSAGHGEKLFF. DNA for the CDR3: TGTGCCAGCAGTCCCTCGGCCGGGCACGGTGAAAAACTGTTTTTT.

The V gene is TRBV7-2, the J gene TRBJ2-1; 8 bases are a match to TRBD1. Germline CDR1 SGHTA, CDR2 FQGNSA. The V gene end was trimmed by 5 bases and the J gene end by 4 bases; junction bases not matched to a gene: 13. This CDR3 is built from 17 residues. The CDR3 loop reads CASSDPGQGGAYNEQFF. DNA for the CDR3: TGTGCCAGCAGCGATCCAGGACAGGGAGGTGCTTACAATGAGCAGTTCTTC.

This clone was counted only a few times. This chain joins TRBV5-1 and TRBJ2-3; 10 bases match TRBD2. This CDR3 contains 16 residues. The germline V gene encodes CDR1 SGHRS and CDR2 YFSETQ. V was pared by 3 bases and J by 4 bases, with 8 bases of the junction left unmatched. CDR3 loop: CASSSSPGLAPDTQYF. The DNA for the CDR3 is TGCGCCAGCAGCTCATCACCGGGACTAGCGCCAGATACGCAGTATTTT.

The J gene is TRBJ1-1, the V gene TRBV7-8; tentative D call: TRBD1 (5 bases). V lost 6 bases to trimming and J lost 5 bases, with 13 bases between them. Germline values: CDR1 SGHVS, CDR2 FQNEAQ. The CDR3 covers 13 residues. CDR3: CASSKGMGTEAFF. DNA for the CDR3: TGTGCCAGCAGTAAGGGGATGGGAACTGAAGCTTTCTTT.

This chain joins TRBV7-8 and TRBJ1-2; D is unresolved. Germline V gene lookup returns CDR1 SGHVS and CDR2 FQNEAQ. There are 15 residues in the CDR3. With 1 base removed from V and 1 base from J, the gap between germline ends came to 10 bases. The CDR3 nucleotides are TGTGCCAGCAGCTTAGGTCGAGGTTTTAACTATGGCTACACCTTC. This sequence encodes CASSLGRGFNYGYTF. The variable domain in full, completed from reference TRBV7-8 and TRBJ1-2, reads GAGVSQSPRYKVAKRGQDVALRCDPISGHVSLFWYQQALGQGPEFLTYFQNEAQLDKSGLPSDRFFAERPEGSVSTLKIQRTQQEDSAVYLCASSLGRGFNYGYTFGSGTRLTVV.

The chain uses TRBV9 and TRBJ2-7, with D perhaps TRBD1 or TRBD2 (5 bases each). The V end lost 4 bases, the J end lost 1 base, and 18 bases lay between the germline ends. The CDR3 runs 16 residues. Germline V gene sequence: CDR1 SGDLS, CDR2 YYNGEE. DNA of the CDR3: TGTGCCAGCAGCACGCCCCCCGGGACGAATTCCTACGAGCAGTACTTC. Amino acid sequence: CASSTPPGTNSYEQYF.

V and J are TRBV28 and TRBJ1-1; D uncertain. CDR1 is MDHEN and CDR2 is SYDVKM in the germline V gene. The CDR3 has 11 residues. V shed 9 bases and J shed 11 bases, with 16 bases lying between them. CDR3 in amino acids: CASRIRREAFF. The CDR3 DNA sequence: TGTGCCAGTCGGATACGACGGGAGGCTTTCTTT. The full variable domain, rest sourced from reference TRBV28 and TRBJ1-1, is DVKVTQSSRYLVKRTGEKVFLECVQDMDHENMFWYRQDPGLGLRLIYFSYDVKMKEKGDIPEGYSVSREKKERFSLILESASTNQTSMYLCASRIRREAFFGQGTRLTVV.

This clone was picked up a small number of times. The rearrangement uses TRBV7-2 and TRBJ1-6, with D unclear. The CDR3 consists of 14 residues. V was cut by 1 base and J by 10 bases, with 11 bases left in between. The germline V gene has CDR1 SGHTA and CDR2 FQGNSA. This CDR3 reads CASSLGSRESPLHF. In nucleotides, the CDR3 is TGTGCCAGCAGCTTAGGATCAAGGGAATCACCCCTCCACTTT.

The CDR3 spells CASSDLAQGGRGYTF. Written as DNA, the CDR3 is TGTGCCAGCAGTGATTTGGCACAGGGTGGACGTGGCTACACCTTC. The rearrangement joins TRBV25-1 to TRBJ1-2, with D possibly matching TRBD1 (6 bases). The germline V gene encodes CDR1 MGHDK and CDR2 SYGVNS. The CDR3 length is 15 residues. The V gene lost 3 bases and the J gene lost 7 bases, with 18 bases spanning the gap.

The chain links TRBV11-3 to TRBJ2-2; D gene unclear. The CDR3 totals 15 residues. V lost 1 base and J 7 bases, leaving 13 bases between the germline ends. Germline V CDR1 and CDR2: SGHNT, YENEEA. Written as DNA, the CDR3 is TGTGCCAGCAGCTTAGGGGAATGGCCGAGCGGGGAGCTGTTTTTT. This encodes CASSLGEWPSGELFF.

The V and J genes are TRBV5-1 and TRBJ2-5; 10 nucleotides agree with TRBD2. The germline V gene has CDR1 SGHRS and CDR2 YFSETQ. CDR3 length equals 15 residues. J lost 5 bases, V lost 4 bases, and 8 bases had no gene match. CDR3 sequence reads: CASSPGVAGGETQYF. The CDR3, as DNA: TGCGCCAGCAGCCCCGGAGTAGCGGGGGGTGAGACCCAGTACTTC.

This sequence joins TRBV19 and TRBJ1-5; D remains ambiguous. The CDR3 sequence is 14 residues long. V dropped 0 bases and J dropped 6 bases, with 9 bases sitting between them. The germline V gene encodes CDR1 LNHDA and CDR2 SQIVND (reference sequence). The chain's CDR3 is CASSIDGGFQPQHF. DNA for the CDR3: TGTGCCAGTAGTATAGATGGAGGATTTCAGCCCCAGCATTTT.

The genes are TRBV7-3 and TRBJ2-3; TRBD2 aligns across 7 bases. Germline V gene lookup returns CDR1 SGHTA and CDR2 FQGTGA. The V segment lost 3 bases and the J segment 1 base; nucleotides outside the gene matches: 1. CDR3 length: 14 amino acids. CDR3 nucleotides: TGTGCCAGCAGCTTCCGGGGGGGCACAGATACGCAGTATTTT. Translating it yields CASSFRGGTDTQYF.

The count of this clone is one. The V and J genes are TRBV6-5 and TRBJ2-4; TRBD2 matches at 7 bases. Trimming at V came to 2 bases and at J to 4 bases, leaving 5 bases not matched to a gene. Germline V gene lookup returns CDR1 MNHEY and CDR2 SVGAGI. This CDR3 is built from 15 residues. The CDR3 nucleotides read TGTGCCAGCAGTTACGACCAGCGGGGAAAAAACATTCAGTACTTC. This translates into CASSYDQRGKNIQYF.

For this clone: Its ends do not fully match the called genes, so a read error is possible. The gene calls are TRBV29-1 and TRBJ1-3, with 9 bases that match TRBD1. CDR3 length equals 13 residues. Germline CDR1 is SQVTM and CDR2 is ANQGSEA. CDR3 loop: CSVDPDRGSTIYF. The CDR3 DNA reads as TGCAGCGTTGACCCGGACAGGGGAAGCACCATATATTTT.

This clone was seen a single time. This CDR3 is CASSSPIRGPYEKLFF. The CDR3 nucleotides read TGTGCCAGCAGCTCCCCGATCAGGGGGCCTTATGAAAAACTGTTTTTT. The chain has TRBV5-6 and TRBJ1-4; the match to TRBD1 covers 8 bases. The CDR3 consists of 16 residues. The germline V gene has CDR1 SGHDT and CDR2 YYEEEE. With V trimmed by 3 bases and J by 6 bases, 10 bases remained unmatched.

This clone was found a few times. The CDR3 loop is CAISESTDQPQHF. The CDR3, as DNA: TGTGCCATCAGTGAGTCTACGGATCAGCCCCAGCATTTT. The chain recombines TRBV10-3 with TRBJ1-5, with no clear D. V was clipped by 0 bases and J by 5 bases, with 5 bases between them. CDR1 is ENHRY, CDR2 SYGVKD, per germline. This CDR3 is built from 13 residues.

The genes are TRBV7-3 and TRBJ1-6, with D uncertain. Per germline, CDR1 SGHTA and CDR2 FQGTGA. The CDR3 is 17 amino acids. V was pared by 5 bases and J by 6 bases, with 20 bases between. The CDR3 loop reads CASSLLERASPNSPLHF. The CDR3 DNA reads TGTGCCAGCAGCCTGCTCGAGAGAGCTTCTCCTAATTCACCCCTCCACTTT.

J is TRBJ2-1 and V is TRBV6-5; perhaps TRBD2 as D (5 bases). Deletions cut 8 bases from V and 6 bases from J, with 5 bases between. The germline gives CDR1 MNHEY, CDR2 SVGAGI. There are 10 residues in the CDR3. The DNA for the CDR3 is TGTGCCAGCGGACTCAATGAGCAGTTCTTC. Protein: CASGLNEQFF.

This sequence joins TRBV30 and TRBJ2-5; 10 bases fit TRBD1. With V trimmed by 3 bases and J by 4 bases, 2 bases remained unmatched. Germline V gene data show CDR1 as GTSNPN and CDR2 as SVGIG (reference sequence). This CDR3 has 13 amino acids. DNA for the CDR3: TGTGCCTGGAGGGACAGGGGGATAGAGACCCAGTACTTC. Its protein is CAWRDRGIETQYF.

This clone was recorded only once. The chain has TRBV7-2 and TRBJ2-5; 9 bases map to TRBD1. The J segment lost 7 bases and the V segment lost 5 bases, leaving 8 bases of the junction unmatched. The germline V gene encodes CDR1 SGHTA and CDR2 FQGNSA. The CDR3 totals 14 residues. CDR3 region: CASSPDRGWVTQYF. The CDR3 DNA reads as TGTGCCAGCAGCCCCGACAGGGGGTGGGTGACCCAGTACTTC.

The chain has TRBV11-2 and TRBJ1-5; TRBD1 is a possible D gene (6 bases). The CDR3 totals 14 residues. CDR1 is SGHAT, CDR2 FQNNGV, per germline. Trimming pared 1 base from V and 11 bases from J, leaving 15 bases between. The CDR3 nucleotides are TGTGCCAGCAGCTTAGGGCCAGGGGAGGAAGCCCAGCATTTT. It specifies CASSLGPGEEAQHF.

The J gene is TRBJ2-7, the V gene TRBV28; D not certain. Germline V gene data show CDR1 as MDHEN and CDR2 as SYDVKM. CDR3 length equals 11 residues. V was pared by 5 bases and J by 3 bases, with 5 bases between. In DNA form, the CDR3 reads TGTGCCAGCAGTAGGAGCTACGAGCAGTACTTC. Protein product: CASSRSYEQYF. Full variable domain (missing parts from reference TRBV28 and TRBJ2-7): DVKVTQSSRYLVKRTGEKVFLECVQDMDHENMFWYRQDPGLGLRLIYFSYDVKMKEKGDIPEGYSVSREKKERFSLILESASTNQTSMYLCASSRSYEQYFGPGTRLTVT.